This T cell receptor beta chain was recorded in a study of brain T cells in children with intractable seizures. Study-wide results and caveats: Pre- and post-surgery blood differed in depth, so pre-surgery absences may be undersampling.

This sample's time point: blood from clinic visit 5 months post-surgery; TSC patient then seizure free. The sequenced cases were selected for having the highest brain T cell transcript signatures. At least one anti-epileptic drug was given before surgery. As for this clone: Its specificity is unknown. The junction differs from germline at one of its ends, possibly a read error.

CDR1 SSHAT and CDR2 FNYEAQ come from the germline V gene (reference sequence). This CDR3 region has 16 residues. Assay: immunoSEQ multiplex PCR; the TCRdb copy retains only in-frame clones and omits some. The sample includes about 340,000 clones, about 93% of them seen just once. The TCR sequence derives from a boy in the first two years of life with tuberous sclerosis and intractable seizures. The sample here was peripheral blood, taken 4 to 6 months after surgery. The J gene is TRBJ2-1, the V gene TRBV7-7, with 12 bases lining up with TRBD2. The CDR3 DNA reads TGTGCTAGCAGCTTAGCGCCTAGCGGGAGGGCCTATGAGCAGTTCTTC. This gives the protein CASSLAPSGRAYEQFF.